Listed below are T cell receptor beta chains from one sample, sequenced in a study of T cell changes during pregnancy in multiple sclerosis. The data were produced by immunoSEQ multiplex PCR, yet TCRdb's version contains in-frame clones alone and is incomplete. This sample has roughly 100,000 clones; approximately 90% occur once, and the top ten carry 0.75% to 0.95%. Sequences were derived from peripheral blood, sampled after pregnancy. These receptors originate from a female donor with multiple sclerosis, enrolled in a pregnancy study. Both conserved end residues are part of each CDR3. The D gene is left open where the match is weak. Expanded clones get a size class; other rows say once, few or many, or leave the size out.

>TRBV5-1|-|-|TRBJ2-7
CASSGDNSYEQYF
TGCGCCAGCAGCGGGGACAACTCCTACGAGCAGTACTTC
>TRBV9|TRBD1|-|TRBJ2-7
CASSVGVGDSYYEQYF
TGTGCCAGCAGCGTAGGAGTCGGGGACAGCTACTACGAGCAGTACTTC
>TRBV5-1|-|-|TRBJ1-4
CASSLGGFPSEKLFF
TGCGCCAGCAGCTTGGGGGGCTTTCCCTCCGAAAAACTGTTTTTT
>TRBV2|-|-|TRBJ2-6
CASTLVGSGANVLTF
TGTGCCAGCACTCTAGTTGGCTCTGGGGCCAACGTCCTGACTTTC
>TRBV6-1|TRBD2|-|TRBJ2-5
CASSGLAGDQETQYF
TGTGCCAGCAGTGGACTAGCGGGGGATCAAGAGACCCAGTACTTC
>TRBV9|-|-|TRBJ2-1
CASSAGDSYNEQFF
TGTGCCAGCAGCGCCGGGGACTCCTACAATGAGCAGTTCTTC
>TRBV5-1|-|-|TRBJ1-6
CASSNSGFDSPLHF
TGCGCCAGCTCCAATTCCGGGTTTGATTCACCCCTCCACTTT
>TRBV5-1|TRBD1|-|TRBJ1-2
CASSRGTDDGYTF
TGCGCCAGCAGCCGGGGGACAGACGATGGCTACACCTTC
>TRBV9|TRBD2|-|TRBJ2-1
CASSLTTSEGNEQFF
TGTGCCAGCAGCCTCACCACTAGCGAGGGCAATGAGCAGTTCTTC
>TRBV7-8|TRBD2|-|TRBJ2-1
CASSLGVGLAGVYEQFF
TGTGCCAGCAGCTTAGGGGTAGGACTAGCGGGAGTCTATGAGCAGTTCTTC
>TRBV19|-|-|TRBJ2-5
CASSMRETQYF
TGTGCCAGTAGTATGCGGGAGACCCAGTACTTC
>TRBV9|-|-|TRBJ1-3
CASSVVSSGNTIYF
TGTGCCAGCAGCGTAGTGAGCTCTGGAAACACCATATATTTT
>TRBV7-2|-|-|TRBJ2-7
CASSLRWGDSYEQYF
TGTGCCAGCAGCTTAAGGTGGGGGGACTCCTACGAGCAGTACTTC
>TRBV18|-|-|TRBJ2-7
CASSPGSVGSYEQYF
TGTGCCAGCTCACCCGGTAGCGTCGGCTCCTACGAGCAGTACTTC
>TRBV4-1|TRBD2|-|TRBJ2-7
CASSPRTSASYEQYF
TGCGCCAGCAGCCCTAGGACTAGCGCATCCTACGAGCAGTACTTC
>TRBV2|-|-|TRBJ1-4
CASSGVNRAMRGEKLFF
TGTGCCAGCAGTGGAGTAAACAGGGCGATGAGAGGGGAAAAACTGTTTTTT
>TRBV7-9|-|-|TRBJ2-1
CASSLIGSFHNEQFF
TGTGCCAGCAGCTTAATCGGGTCTTTTCACAATGAGCAGTTCTTC
>TRBV2|-|-|TRBJ2-7
CASLLTDRPGSYEQYF
TGTGCCAGCCTCCTTACAGACAGGCCGGGTTCCTACGAGCAGTACTTC
>TRBV5-5|TRBD1|-|TRBJ2-7
CASSNRDRAYYEQYF
TGTGCCAGCAGCAACCGGGACAGGGCGTACTACGAGCAGTACTTC
>TRBV11-3|TRBD1|-|TRBJ2-1
CASSLDSLDRNEQFF
TGTGCCAGCAGCTTAGATTCGCTGGACAGGAATGAGCAGTTCTTC
>TRBV5-5|-|-|TRBJ2-6
CASSLREAGANVLTF
TGTGCCAGCAGCCTCAGGGAAGCTGGGGCCAACGTCCTGACTTTC
>TRBV4-1|-|-|TRBJ2-2
CASSQETQLTGELFF
TGCGCCAGCAGCCAAGAGACACAATTAACCGGGGAGCTGTTTTTT
>TRBV2|TRBD1|-|TRBJ2-7
CASSWAGGMAYEQYF
TGTGCCAGCAGTTGGGCAGGGGGAATGGCCTACGAGCAGTACTTC
>TRBV5-1|TRBD2|-|TRBJ2-1
CASSFSGKSEQFF
TGCGCCAGCAGCTTTAGCGGGAAGTCTGAGCAGTTCTTC
>TRBV5-4|-|once|TRBJ1-5
CASSQRSGQPQHF
TGTGCCAGCAGCCAGCGCTCGGGTCAGCCCCAGCATTTT
>TRBV10-3|-|-|TRBJ2-3
CAISRTGGDTDTQYF
TGTGCCATCAGCAGGACAGGAGGGGACACAGATACGCAGTATTTT
>TRBV2|-|-|TRBJ2-5
CASRPRERSQYF
TGTGCCAGCCGACCAAGGGAGCGGTCCCAGTACTTC
>TRBV7-9|-|once|TRBJ2-5
CASSLESGMGETQYF
TGTGCCAGCAGCTTAGAATCAGGGATGGGGGAGACCCAGTACTTC
>TRBV19|TRBD1|-|TRBJ1-2
CASRPGWDRGILGYTF
TGTGCCAGTAGACCTGGATGGGACAGGGGAATCCTTGGCTACACCTTC
>TRBV7-2|-|-|TRBJ2-2
CASSPDSTGTGELFF
TGTGCCAGCAGCCCCGACTCGACCGGGACCGGGGAGCTGTTTTTT
>TRBV6-1|-|-|TRBJ1-5
CASSERGRGNQPQHF
TGTGCCAGCAGTGAACGGGGTCGGGGCAATCAGCCCCAGCATTTT
>TRBV12-5|TRBD2|-|TRBJ2-3
CASGFTSGGDYTQYF
TGTGCTAGTGGTTTTACTAGCGGGGGGGACTATACGCAGTATTTT
>TRBV28|TRBD2|-|TRBJ2-1
CASRMGLAGPYNEQFF
TGTGCCAGCAGGATGGGACTAGCGGGGCCCTACAATGAGCAGTTCTTC
>TRBV2|-|-|TRBJ1-5
CASSEYADQPQHF
TGTGCCAGCAGTGAATACGCGGATCAGCCCCAGCATTTT
>TRBV6-1|TRBD2|-|TRBJ2-4
CASSQLAGGRNIQYF
TGTGCCAGCAGTCAACTAGCGGGGGGGCGAAACATTCAGTACTTC
>TRBV5-1|TRBD1|-|TRBJ2-7
CASSLRPTGTGGNEQYF
TGCGCCAGCAGCCTTAGACCGACCGGGACAGGGGGCAACGAGCAGTACTTC
>TRBV9|-|-|TRBJ2-1
CASSVGGAYNEQFF
TGTGCCAGCAGCGTAGGCGGAGCTTACAATGAGCAGTTCTTC
>TRBV7-2|-|-|TRBJ2-7
CASSFDTGIPNEQYF
TGTGCCAGCAGCTTTGATACCGGGATACCGAACGAGCAGTACTTC
>TRBV11-3|-|-|TRBJ1-1
CASSLGPGEAFF
TGTGCCAGCAGCTTAGGGCCGGGTGAAGCTTTCTTT
>TRBV9|TRBD2|-|TRBJ2-7
CASSVEAGEGEQYF
TGTGCCAGCAGCGTAGAAGCGGGAGAGGGAGAGCAGTACTTC
>TRBV19|-|-|TRBJ1-5
CASSIVGQPQHF
TGTGCCAGTAGTATAGTCGGTCAGCCCCAGCATTTT